This TCR beta chain was retrieved from a study of early T cells in non-severe SARS-CoV-2 infection. This clonotype showed up many times. TCRdb ran MiXCR on the 5' RACE reads and lists one entry per CDR3 protein. The data show about 25,000 distinct CDR3 sequences, with roughly 4.2% seen just once and about 15% held by the top ten. The CDR3 length is 13 residues. V gave up 0 bases and J gave up 0 bases, with 2 bases separating them. Germline V gene lookup returns CDR1 SGHDT and CDR2 YYEEEE. The chain uses TRBV5-6 and TRBJ2-3; D is ambiguous. The receptor's source is an adult who was a healthcare worker with PCR-confirmed SARS-CoV-2 infection or an uninfected control (not recorded which). Specimen: whole blood. As DNA, the CDR3 is TGTGCCAGCAGCTTGGGAAGCACAGATACGCAGTATTTT. Translating it yields CASSLGSTDTQYF.